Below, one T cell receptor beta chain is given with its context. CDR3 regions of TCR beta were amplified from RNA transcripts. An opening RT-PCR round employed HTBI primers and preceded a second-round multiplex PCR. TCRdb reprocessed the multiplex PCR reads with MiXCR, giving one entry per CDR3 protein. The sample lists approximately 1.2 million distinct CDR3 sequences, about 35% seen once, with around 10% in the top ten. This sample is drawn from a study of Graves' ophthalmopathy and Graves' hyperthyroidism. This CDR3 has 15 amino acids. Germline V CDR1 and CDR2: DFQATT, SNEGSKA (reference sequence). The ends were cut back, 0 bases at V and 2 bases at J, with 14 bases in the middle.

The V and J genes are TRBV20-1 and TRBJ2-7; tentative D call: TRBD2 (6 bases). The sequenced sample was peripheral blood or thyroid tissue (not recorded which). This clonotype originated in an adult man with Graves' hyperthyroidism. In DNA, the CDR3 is TGCAGTGCTAGAGATCGGAGCGGGTGGACCTACGAGCAGTACTTC. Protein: CSARDRSGWTYEQYF.